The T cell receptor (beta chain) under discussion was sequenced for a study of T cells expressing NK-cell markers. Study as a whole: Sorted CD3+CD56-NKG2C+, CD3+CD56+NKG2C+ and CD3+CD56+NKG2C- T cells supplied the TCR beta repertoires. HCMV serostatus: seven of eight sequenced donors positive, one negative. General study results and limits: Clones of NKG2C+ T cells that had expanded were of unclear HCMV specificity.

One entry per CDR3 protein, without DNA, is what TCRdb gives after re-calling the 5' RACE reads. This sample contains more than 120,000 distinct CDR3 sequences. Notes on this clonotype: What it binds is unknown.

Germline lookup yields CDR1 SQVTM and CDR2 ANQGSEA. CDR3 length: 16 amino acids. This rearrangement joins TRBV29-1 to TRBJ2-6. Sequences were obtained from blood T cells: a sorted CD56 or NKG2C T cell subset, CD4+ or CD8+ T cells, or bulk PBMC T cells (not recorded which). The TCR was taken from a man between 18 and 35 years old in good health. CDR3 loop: CSVEDYRESGANVLTF.